The next 18 T cell receptor beta chains were all read from a single sample in a study of radiotherapy plus CTLA-4 blockade in lung cancer. Profiled with immunoSEQ multiplex PCR; TCRdb holds only in-frame clones, not every one. The sample lists 55,000 to 80,000 clones; approximately 77% were seen once. Sequencing was performed on peripheral blood, taken from a patient treated with radiotherapy plus ipilimumab. All receptors derive from a human donor with non-small cell lung cancer who had a complete response to radiotherapy plus ipilimumab.

The chain links TRBV7-2 to TRBJ2-1; 8 bases are shared with TRBD2. The V gene's germline CDR1 is SGHTA and CDR2 FQGNSA. V was pared by 3 bases and J by 7 bases, with 5 bases of the junction left unmatched. The CDR3 is 14 residues long. CDR3 residues: CASSFSGSGNEQFF. CDR3 bases: TGTGCCAGCAGCTTCAGCGGGAGCGGGAATGAGCAGTTCTTC.

V is TRBV6-1 and J is TRBJ2-2; tentatively, D is TRBD1 or TRBD2 (6 bases each). Trimming cost V 2 bases and J 3 bases, with 7 bases left between them. The CDR3 loop spans 14 amino acids. Looked up from germline, CDR1 is MNHNS and CDR2 is SASEGT. Written as DNA, the CDR3 is TGTGCCAGCAGTGAAAGGGGGGACACCGGGGAGCTGTTTTTT. Protein sequence: CASSERGDTGELFF.

This chain uses TRBV5-4 with TRBJ2-1; weak D call: TRBD2 (5 bases). The CDR3 is 15 residues long. From germline, CDR1 is SGHNT and CDR2 YYREEE (reference sequence). Between the trimmed V and J ends, which lost 4 bases and 0 bases, there was a span of 11 bases. The CDR3 DNA sequence: TGTGCCAGCAGCGTTAGCGTTTCCTCCTACAATGAGCAGTTCTTC. It encodes CASSVSVSSYNEQFF.

V usage is TRBV10-3 and J usage is TRBJ1-1; TRBD1 is a possible D gene (5 bases). The germline V gene encodes CDR1 ENHRY and CDR2 SYGVKD. This CDR3 has 14 amino acids. V was cut by 3 bases and J by 0 bases, with 8 bases left in between. The CDR3 coding sequence is TGTGCCATCAGTGAACCAGGGTTGAACACTGAAGCTTTCTTT. Translation: CAISEPGLNTEAFF.

V gene TRBV20-1 combines with J gene TRBJ1-5; D is perhaps TRBD1 (5 bases). The V end lost 5 bases, the J end lost 11 bases, and 13 bases lay between the germline ends. The germline V gene has CDR1 DFQATT and CDR2 SNEGSKA (reference sequence). This CDR3 has 11 amino acids. As DNA, the CDR3 is TGCAGTGCTCCCATTGACAGTACCCAGCATTTT. This codes for CSAPIDSTQHF.

The genes are TRBV6-5 and TRBJ1-1, with 9 nucleotides matching TRBD1. After removal of 10 bases from V and 3 bases from J, the junction contained 9 bases not matched to a gene. Per germline, CDR1 MNHEY and CDR2 SVGAGI. The CDR3 is made up of 14 amino acids. Here the CDR3 reads CATQGASPHTEAFF. The CDR3 coding sequence is TGTGCCACACAGGGGGCTTCCCCCCACACTGAAGCTTTCTTT.

V is TRBV6-1 and J is TRBJ2-5; TRBD2 might be the D (7 bases). Germline V gene lookup returns CDR1 MNHNS and CDR2 SASEGT. CDR3 length: 15 amino acids. Trimming shortened V by 2 bases and J by 4 bases, and 14 bases separated the two germline ends. CDR3 nucleotides: TGTGCCAGCAGTGAACCCCTCGGGGGGCGAGAGACCCAGTACTTC. It is translated as CASSEPLGGRETQYF.

This clone was seen just once. This chain connects TRBV13 to TRBJ2-4; no definite D call. CDR1 is PRHDT and CDR2 is FYEKMQ in the germline V gene (reference sequence). The V and J ends lost 0 bases and 2 bases respectively, with 5 bases between them. The CDR3 runs 14 residues. The CDR3 sequence is CASSLGRSKNIQYF. CDR3 nucleotide sequence: TGTGCCAGCAGCTTAGGAAGATCCAAAAACATTCAGTACTTC.

V gene TRBV27 combines with J gene TRBJ2-3, with unresolved D. The CDR3 sequence is 14 residues long. The ends were cut back, 3 bases at V and 4 bases at J, with 11 bases in the middle. From germline, CDR1 is MNHEY and CDR2 SMNVEV (reference sequence). The CDR3 region is CASSFRYTPDTQYF. CDR3 DNA: TGTGCCAGCAGTTTCCGTTATACACCAGATACGCAGTATTTT.

This rearrangement joins TRBV29-1 to TRBJ2-2; D is unclear. The CDR3 length is 13 residues. V lost 6 bases and J 2 bases, leaving 10 bases between the germline ends. Germline CDR1 SQVTM, CDR2 ANQGSEA. CDR3 nucleotides: TGCAGCGTGAGGCCCAGTAACACCGGGGAGCTGTTTTTT. This codes for CSVRPSNTGELFF.

Here the CDR3 reads CASSNRGQGEAFF. CDR3 in DNA: TGTGCCAGCTCAAACAGGGGGCAGGGTGAAGCTTTCTTT. The chain recombines TRBV18 with TRBJ1-1; TRBD1 matches 9 bases. Unmatched junction bases numbered 5, after V lost 5 bases and J lost 7 bases. The length of the CDR3 is 13 residues. Germline CDR1 and CDR2: KGHSH and LQKENI.

This chain links TRBV7-8 with TRBJ2-7, with D perhaps TRBD1 (6 bases). The CDR3 spans 14 residues. Trimming removed 5 bases from V and 2 bases from J, with 13 bases in between. Germline V gives CDR1 SGHVS, CDR2 FQNEAQ. The CDR3 loop reads CASSRTGTTYEQYF. In DNA form, the CDR3 reads TGTGCCAGCAGCCGTACAGGGACCACCTACGAGCAGTACTTC.

The rearrangement links TRBV9 to TRBJ2-5; 7 bases align to TRBD1. The CDR3 is 14 amino acids. J was trimmed by 1 base and V by 4 bases; bases with no gene match: 4. Germline V lookup: CDR1 SGDLS, CDR2 YYNGEE. Here the CDR3 reads CASSSGQPQETQYF. The DNA for the CDR3 is TGTGCCAGCAGCTCGGGACAGCCCCAAGAGACCCAGTACTTC. The whole variable domain, remainder taken from reference TRBV9 and TRBJ2-5, is DSGVTQTPKHLITATGQRVTLRCSPRSGDLSVYWYQQSLDQGLQFLIQYYNGEERAKGNILERFSAQQFPDLHSELNLSSLELGDSALYFCASSSGQPQETQYFGPGTRLLVL.

The chain couples TRBV21-1 to TRBJ2-7; TRBD2, the table's D call, was not compared with the DNA. TRBV21-1 is an annotated pseudogene. CDR3 length: 12 amino acids. CDR3 residues: CASSSPGYEQYV. The CDR3 bases are TGTGCCAGCAGCTCGCCGGGGTACGAGCAGTACGTC.

The chain employs TRBV7-8 and TRBJ2-7; D not certain. Trimming shortened V by 1 base and J by 7 bases, and 11 bases separated the two germline ends. Germline assignment: CDR1 SGHVS and CDR2 FQNEAQ. The CDR3 is made up of 13 amino acids. The CDR3 reads CASSLGVTGEQYV. The CDR3 nucleotides are TGTGCCAGCAGCTTAGGTGTAACTGGTGAGCAGTACGTC.

The V gene is TRBV7-2, the J gene TRBJ2-7; D not certain. V was shortened by 5 bases and J by 3 bases, with 23 bases between the two germline ends. Germline V lookup: CDR1 SGHTA, CDR2 FQGNSA. The CDR3 is 17 amino acids. This chain's CDR3 is CASSAVLTEGLNYEQYF. Written as DNA, the CDR3 is TGTGCCAGCAGCGCCGTTCTTACAGAAGGCCTTAACTACGAGCAGTACTTC.

This clone occurred once. This chain links TRBV2 with TRBJ1-5, with a weak D call TRBD1 (6 bases). Trimming shortened V by 1 base and J by 7 bases, and 14 bases separated the two germline ends. The CDR3 runs to 15 residues. The V gene's germline CDR1 is SNHLY and CDR2 FYNNEI. This chain's CDR3 is CASSEGGGAGQPQHF. Written as DNA, the CDR3 is TGTGCCAGCAGTGAAGGTGGGGGCGCGGGGCAGCCCCAGCATTTT.

In its sample, this clone ranks as medium-sized (0.01 to 0.1%). The chain recombines TRBV11-3 with TRBJ2-3; 8 positions match TRBD2. Germline assignment: CDR1 SGHNT and CDR2 YENEEA. Germline trimming cut 4 bases from V and 4 bases from J; bases unmatched to any gene: 13. This CDR3 is 17 amino acids long. Here the CDR3 DNA reads TGTGCCAGCAGCTCAGGACTAGCTTCCCCTGGGGCAGATACGCAGTATTTT. This sequence encodes CASSSGLASPGADTQYF.